This is a list of T cell receptor beta chains from one sample in a study of cytomegalovirus exposure and HLA in healthy donors. TCRdb's copy holds only in-frame clones and misses some; the assay was immunoSEQ multiplex PCR. The sample lists about 59,000 clones, over 60% occurring once. Sequencing input: PBMCs. These receptors came from a man aged 25 to 40 in good health and CMV-seropositive. Each CDR3 is given with its conserved first and last residue. D genes are given only for firm matches. Where a row states a size, it is once, few, many or the class of an expanded clone; other rows omit it.

d_call | j_call | clone_size | v_call | cdr3_aa | cdr3_nt
TRBD1 | TRBJ2-2 | . | TRBV7-6 | CASSAKTGAGTGELFF | TGTGCCAGCAGCGCGAAGACAGGGGCGGGCACCGGGGAGCTGTTTTTT
TRBD1 | TRBJ1-4 | . | TRBV15 | CATSRDRSHANEKLFF | TGTGCCACCAGCAGGGACAGGAGTCACGCTAATGAAAAACTGTTTTTT
. | TRBJ1-2 | . | TRBV4-3 | CASSQDSRFGGGGYTF | TGCGCCAGCAGCCAAGATTCGAGGTTCGGGGGGGGAGGCTACACCTTC
. | TRBJ2-1 | . | TRBV7-2 | CASSLEGQSGEQFF | TGTGCCAGCAGCTTAGAAGGTCAGAGCGGGGAGCAGTTCTTC
. | TRBJ2-4 | . | TRBV27 | CASSYPTGPSFF | TGTGCCAGCAGTTACCCAACAGGTCCCTCGTTTTTC
TRBD1 | TRBJ2-7 | . | TRBV10-3 | CAISPGQGALEQYF | TGTGCCATCAGTCCCGGACAGGGGGCTCTTGAGCAGTACTTC
. | TRBJ1-5 | . | TRBV4-2 | CASGPGEARQPQHF | TGTGCCAGCGGGCCCGGGGAGGCTCGGCAGCCCCAGCATTTT
. | TRBJ1-1 | . | TRBV30 | CAWTISGGTEAFF | TGTGCCTGGACAATATCGGGGGGCACTGAAGCTTTCTTT
. | TRBJ1-2 | . | TRBV2 | CASSGRTVSARGYGYTF | TGTGCCAGCAGTGGACGGACAGTCTCAGCACGGGGCTATGGCTACACCTTC
TRBD2 | TRBJ2-1 | . | TRBV10-3 | CAISDASGGGYNEQFF | TGTGCCATCAGTGATGCTAGCGGGGGGGGGTACAATGAGCAGTTCTTC
. | TRBJ2-1 | . | TRBV6-4 | CASSDMGGSYNEQFF | TGTGCCAGCAGTGATATGGGGGGCTCCTACAATGAGCAGTTCTTC
. | TRBJ2-3 | once | TRBV6-1 | CASSEVPGSTDTQYF | TGTGCCAGCAGTGAAGTTCCAGGAAGCACAGATACGCAGTATTTT
. | TRBJ2-7 | . | TRBV9 | CASSVAGDYEQYF | TGTGCCAGCAGCGTAGCGGGGGACTACGAGCAGTACTTC
. | TRBJ2-7 | . | TRBV28 | CATRSMGRGLVEQYF | TGTGCCACCAGGAGCATGGGACGGGGGTTGGTCGAGCAGTACTTC
TRBD1 | TRBJ1-4 | . | TRBV5-1 | CASRGTVTTNEKLFF | TGCGCCAGCAGAGGGACAGTTACAACTAATGAAAAACTGTTTTTT
. | TRBJ1-6 | . | TRBV27 | CASSLLQGRSYNSPLHF | TGTGCCAGCAGTTTACTTCAGGGAAGATCCTATAATTCACCCCTCCACTTT